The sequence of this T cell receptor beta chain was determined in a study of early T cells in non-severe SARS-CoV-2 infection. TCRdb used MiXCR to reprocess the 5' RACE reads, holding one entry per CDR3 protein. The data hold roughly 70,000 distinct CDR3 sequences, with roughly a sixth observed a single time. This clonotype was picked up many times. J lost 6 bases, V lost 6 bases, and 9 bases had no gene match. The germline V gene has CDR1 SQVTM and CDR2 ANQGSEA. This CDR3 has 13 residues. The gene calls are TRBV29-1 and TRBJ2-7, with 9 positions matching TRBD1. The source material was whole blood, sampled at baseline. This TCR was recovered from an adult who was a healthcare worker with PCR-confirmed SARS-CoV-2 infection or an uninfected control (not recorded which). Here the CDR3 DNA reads TGCAGCGTCGACATCGGACAGGGGCCCGAGCAGTACTTC. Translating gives CSVDIGQGPEQYF.